One sample yielded the 21 T cell receptor beta chains listed below, sequenced in a study of cytomegalovirus exposure and HLA in healthy donors. The study ran its PCR with 60 Vbeta and 13 Jbeta primers. Produced via immunoSEQ multiplex PCR; TCRdb's table is partial and in-frame only. Among around 150,000 clones listed, more than 75% were seen once. The sequenced sample consisted of PBMCs. The receptors stem from a girl aged 10 to 17 in good health and CMV-seropositive.

This sequence joins TRBV27 and TRBJ1-1, with D maybe TRBD1 (5 bases). Germline V lookup: CDR1 MNHEY, CDR2 SMNVEV (reference sequence). Trimming left V 8 bases short and J 1 base short, with 14 bases between. This CDR3 is 14 amino acids long. The CDR3 DNA is TGTGCCAGCTCTAACTCCCAGGGGAACACTGAAGCTTTCTTT. It yields the protein CASSNSQGNTEAFF.

The chain employs TRBV30 and TRBJ2-3; the match to TRBD2 covers 8 bases. This CDR3 is 15 amino acids long. Germline V lookup: CDR1 GTSNPN, CDR2 SVGIG (reference sequence). Trimming at V came to 7 bases and at J to 2 bases, leaving 11 bases not matched to a gene. CDR3: CASSIGAGDTDTQYF. For the CDR3, the DNA is TGTGCCTCTTCAATTGGAGCGGGGGACACAGATACGCAGTATTTT.

This chain connects TRBV28 to TRBJ2-3; a weak D match, TRBD1 (6 bases). This CDR3 comprises 15 residues. Germline V gene sequence: CDR1 MDHEN, CDR2 SYDVKM. The V gene lost 6 bases and the J gene lost 0 bases, with 13 bases spanning the gap. The CDR3 coding sequence is TGTGCCAGCAGACTACAGGGCCCTAGCACAGATACGCAGTATTTT. Translating it yields CASRLQGPSTDTQYF.

This clone was detected a few times. This rearrangement joins TRBV4-1 to TRBJ2-3, with 10 bases aligning to TRBD2. V was clipped by 6 bases and J by 4 bases; unmatched bases: 7. Germline lookup yields CDR1 MGHRA and CDR2 YSYEKL. The CDR3 is made up of 15 amino acids. This CDR3 reads CASSRLAGDSDTQYF. The CDR3 DNA is TGCGCCAGCAGTCGTCTAGCGGGGGACTCAGATACGCAGTATTTT.

This rearrangement joins TRBV11-2 to TRBJ1-4, with D tentatively TRBD1 (5 bases). V was pared by 5 bases and J by 4 bases, with 11 bases between. There are 14 residues in the CDR3. Germline values: CDR1 SGHAT, CDR2 FQNNGV. CDR3 sequence (DNA): TGTGCCAGCAGCCTCGACAGCCTTAATGAAAAACTGTTTTTT. Its translation: CASSLDSLNEKLFF.

Points on this clone: At one boundary the junction diverges from the germline segment, which might be a read error. The CDR3 here is CSVEHGGAF. In DNA, the CDR3 is TGCAGCGTTGAACATGGGGGGGCCTTC. V and J are TRBV29-1 and TRBJ1-2; TRBD1 is a possible D gene (5 bases). The CDR3 loop spans 9 amino acids. In germline, CDR1 is SQVTM, CDR2 ANQGSEA. Using reference TRBV29-1 and TRBJ1-2 for the parts outside the CDR3, the full variable domain is SAVISQKPSRDICQRGTSLTIQCQVDSQVTMMFWYRQQPGQSLTLIATANQGSEATYESGFVIDKFPISRPNLTFSTLTVSNMSPEDSSIYLCSVEHGGAFGSGTRLTVV.

This clone was seen a few times. The rearrangement links TRBV7-9 to TRBJ1-1, with 7 bases matching TRBD1. The V gene's germline CDR1 is SEHNR and CDR2 FQNEAQ (reference sequence). J was trimmed by 4 bases and V by 5 bases; bases with no gene match: 10. This CDR3 has 15 amino acids. DNA for the CDR3: TGTGCCAGCAGCGGCCGAAACAGGGGTAGCACTGAAGCTTTCTTT. Its protein is CASSGRNRGSTEAFF.

This clone was detected a few times. This chain connects TRBV9 to TRBJ1-1; 8 bases align to TRBD1. Germline-derived CDR1 and CDR2 are SGDLS and YYNGEE. V was pared by 3 bases and J by 4 bases, with 2 bases of the junction left unmatched. The CDR3 consists of 13 residues. The CDR3 loop reads CASSATGGTEAFF. CDR3 DNA sequence: TGTGCCAGCAGCGCAACAGGGGGCACTGAAGCTTTCTTT.

The V gene is TRBV7-2, the J gene TRBJ2-2; TRBD2 is a possible D gene (7 bases). The CDR3 sequence is 15 residues long. CDR1 SGHTA and CDR2 FQGNSA come from the germline V gene. V was shortened by 4 bases and J by 6 bases, with 15 bases between the two germline ends. The CDR3 DNA reads as TGTGCCAGCAGCTCACAAAGGGGGGGGGCCGGGGAGCTGTTTTTT. It specifies CASSSQRGGAGELFF.

V is TRBV27 and J is TRBJ2-3; 8 nucleotides agree with TRBD1. Germline CDR1 MNHEY, CDR2 SMNVEV (reference sequence). This CDR3 spans 16 amino acids. J lost 6 bases, V lost 2 bases, and 10 bases had no gene match. The CDR3 is CASSLIGTGGGDTQYF. The DNA of the CDR3 is TGTGCCAGCAGTTTAATAGGGACAGGCGGAGGGGATACGCAGTATTTT.

The chain uses TRBV25-1 and TRBJ2-7, with TRBD2 matching over 12 bases. This CDR3 is built from 15 residues. The V gene end was trimmed by 4 bases and the J gene end by 4 bases; junction bases not matched to a gene: 5. From germline, CDR1 is MGHDK and CDR2 SYGVNS. For the CDR3, the DNA is TGTGCCAGCAGTGCTAGGACTAGCGGGAAGTACGAGCAGTACTTC. This codes for CASSARTSGKYEQYF.

The CDR3 bases are TGTGCCAGCAGTCCCCAGAGAGGAGAAGTGGCCACTGAAGCTTTCTTT. It translates to CASSPQRGEVATEAFF. The chain has TRBV13 and TRBJ1-1; D ambiguous. Germline CDR1 PRHDT, CDR2 FYEKMQ (reference sequence). The CDR3 consists of 16 residues. V was pared by 6 bases and J by 4 bases, with 21 bases between. Full variable domain (outside the CDR3, taken from reference TRBV13 and TRBJ1-1): AAGVIQSPRHLIKEKRETATLKCYPIPRHDTVYWYQQGPGQDPQFLISFYEKMQSDKGSIPDRFSAQQFSDYHSELNMSSLELGDSALYFCASSPQRGEVATEAFFGQGTRLTVV.

The CDR3 DNA follows: TGTGCCAGCAGATTGACTAGCGGGAGATCGTACGAGCAGTACTTC. Translation: CASRLTSGRSYEQYF. The chain has TRBV6-5 and TRBJ2-7; 12 nucleotides match TRBD2. This CDR3 contains 15 residues. V was clipped by 6 bases and J by 4 bases; unmatched bases: 7. Germline V lookup: CDR1 MNHEY, CDR2 SVGAGI.

The chain carries TRBV10-3 and TRBJ2-7; 9 bases line up with TRBD1. The CDR3 has 13 amino acids. In germline, CDR1 is ENHRY, CDR2 SYGVKD. The V gene end was trimmed by 8 bases and the J gene end by 2 bases; junction bases not matched to a gene: 4. CDR3 in DNA: TGTGCCATCCGGACAGGGGAAGCCTACGAGCAGTACTTC. It translates to CAIRTGEAYEQYF.

The V call is TRBV29-1, the J call TRBJ2-7; D possibly corresponds to TRBD2 (5 bases). CDR3 length: 12 residues. V lost 6 bases and J lost 3, with 12 bases in between. Germline loops: CDR1 SQVTM, CDR2 ANQGSEA. CDR3 region: CSVRQEDYEQYF. As DNA, the CDR3 is TGCAGCGTCCGGCAGGAGGACTACGAGCAGTACTTC.

This clone was counted a single time. This chain connects TRBV5-1 to TRBJ2-5; no clear D. There are 13 residues in the CDR3. The germline V and J ends were trimmed by 0 bases and 4 bases, with 7 bases remaining between them. Per germline, CDR1 SGHRS and CDR2 YFSETQ. Written as DNA, the CDR3 is TGCGCCAGCAGCTTGGTCCCGGGAGAGACCCAGTACTTC. Protein product: CASSLVPGETQYF.

This chain links TRBV10-3 with TRBJ1-2; D possibly corresponds to TRBD1 (6 bases). The V end lost 10 bases, the J end lost 5 bases, and 17 bases lay between the germline ends. Germline values: CDR1 ENHRY, CDR2 SYGVKD. This CDR3 contains 13 residues. CDR3 sequence reads: CASGAGHLYGYTF. Here the CDR3 DNA reads TGTGCCAGCGGAGCGGGACACCTATATGGCTACACCTTC.

V gene TRBV19 combines with J gene TRBJ1-4, with D possibly being TRBD1 (6 bases). The CDR3 extends over 14 amino acids. Germline V CDR1 and CDR2: LNHDA, SQIVND (reference sequence). V shed 4 bases and J shed 5 bases, with 11 bases lying between them. DNA of the CDR3: TGTGCCAGTAGTACCACGGACAGAAATGAAAAACTGTTTTTT. It codes for CASSTTDRNEKLFF.

This clone appeared a few times. The chain employs TRBV29-1 and TRBJ1-2; possible D gene TRBD1, 5 bases. The CDR3 is made up of 12 amino acids. Trimming left V 3 bases short and J 5 bases short, with 10 bases between. Germline CDR1 is SQVTM and CDR2 is ANQGSEA. CDR3 in amino acids: CSVEGLEYGYTF. CDR3 bases: TGCAGCGTTGAGGGACTGGAATATGGCTACACCTTC.

This clone was detected only a few times. The chain links TRBV4-2 to TRBJ2-5; 11 bases match TRBD2. This CDR3 has 18 amino acids. Germline V gene sequence: CDR1 LGHNA, CDR2 YNFKEQ. V shed 2 bases, J shed 1 base, and the junction held 9 bases outside the gene matches. The CDR3 here is CASSQLGTGTSGQETQYF. DNA for the CDR3: TGTGCCAGCAGCCAATTGGGGACCGGGACTAGCGGCCAAGAGACCCAGTACTTC.

The V call is TRBV7-8, the J call TRBJ1-4; 9 bases match TRBD1. Germline V gives CDR1 SGHVS, CDR2 FQNEAQ. V lost 5 bases, J lost 3 bases, and 7 bases stayed unmatched. This CDR3 comprises 16 residues. The CDR3 here is CASSRDRAAANEKLFF. In DNA, the CDR3 is TGTGCCAGCAGCCGGGACAGGGCGGCAGCTAATGAAAAACTGTTTTTT.